This TCR beta chain was documented in a study of blood T cell repertoires in COVID-19. TCRdb's table, derived via immunoSEQ multiplex PCR, lists solely in-frame clones and lacks some. Of 170,000 or so clones listed, roughly 90% are singletons. The CDR3 is made up of 15 amino acids. Germline loops: CDR1 LGHDT, CDR2 YNNKEL (reference sequence). Between the trimmed V and J ends, which lost 2 bases and 7 bases, there was a span of 15 bases. The V and J genes are TRBV3-1 (or the pseudogene TRBV3-2) and TRBJ1-3; tentative D call: TRBD1 (5 bases). This sequence originates from a man between 50 and 59 years old with acute or convalescent COVID-19. Sequencing was performed on peripheral blood. CDR3: CASSQPPQGTNTIYF. In DNA, the CDR3 is TGTGCCAGCAGCCAACCGCCCCAGGGCACGAACACCATATATTTT.